This TCR beta chain comes out of a study of blood T cells in healthy people across ages. Then a second PCR, running roughly 6 to 11 cycles, was carried out with a sample-barcoded 5' primer and a J-beta primer mix. TCRdb itself ran the 5' RACE reads through MiXCR, one entry per CDR3 protein. The data show about 800,000 distinct CDR3 sequences, with 20% to 30% seen just once and 3% to 4% held by the top ten. Trimming cost V 7 bases and J 2 bases, with 14 bases left between them. Germline CDR1 MNHNS, CDR2 SASEGT. The CDR3 covers 15 residues. These same records also appear under a second study, on T cells of mothers and their children.

The source of this sequence is a boy between 10 and 17 years old in good health. Material for sequencing was blood. The chain links TRBV6-1 to TRBJ1-4; TRBD1 might be the D (5 bases). CDR3 protein: CASTPRGATNEKLFF. The CDR3 nucleotides are TGTGCCAGCACCCCACGCGGGGCGACTAATGAAAAACTGTTTTTT.